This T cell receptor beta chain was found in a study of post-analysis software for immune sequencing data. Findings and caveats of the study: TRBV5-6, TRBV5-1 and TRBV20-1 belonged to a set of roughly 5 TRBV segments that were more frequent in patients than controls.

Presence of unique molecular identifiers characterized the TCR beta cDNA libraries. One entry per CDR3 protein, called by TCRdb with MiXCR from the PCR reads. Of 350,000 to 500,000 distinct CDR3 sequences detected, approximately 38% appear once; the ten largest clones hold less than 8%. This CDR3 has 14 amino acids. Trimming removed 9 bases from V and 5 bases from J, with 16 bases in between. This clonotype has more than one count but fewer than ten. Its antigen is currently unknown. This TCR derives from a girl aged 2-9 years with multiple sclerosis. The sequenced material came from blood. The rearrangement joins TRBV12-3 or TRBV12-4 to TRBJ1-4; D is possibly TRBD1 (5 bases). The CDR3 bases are TGTGCCAGTCGACCCCGGGACGCAAATGAAAAACTGTTTTTT. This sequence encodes CASRPRDANEKLFF.